Below are 25 T cell receptor beta chains sequenced from a single sample in a study of blood T cell repertoires in COVID-19. Using immunoSEQ multiplex PCR, the repertoire was profiled, and TCRdb retains in-frame clones only, with some absent. The table has just under 60,000 clones, 84% seen once. The sample was peripheral blood. The receptors shown here come from a man aged 80 or over with COVID-19, enrolled during active disease.

The rearrangement links TRBV18 to TRBJ2-1; TRBD2 agrees at 11 bases. The CDR3 loop spans 14 amino acids. The V and J ends lost 3 bases and 7 bases, in that order; junction bases with no gene match: 2. CDR1 and CDR2 (germline): KGHSH, LQKENI. CDR3 bases: TGTGCCAGCTCACCGTTAGCGGGGGGGAATGAGCAGTTCTTC. It yields the protein CASSPLAGGNEQFF.

This chain links TRBV4-2 with TRBJ2-7; TRBD1 matches 8 bases. V was clipped by 8 bases and J by 1 base; unmatched bases: 7. The CDR3 extends over 14 amino acids. Germline CDR1 LGHNA, CDR2 YNFKEQ. The CDR3 DNA sequence: TGTGCCAGCGGGCCCCGGGACAGGTCCTACGAGCAGTACTTC. It codes for CASGPRDRSYEQYF.

The V call is TRBV11-3, the J call TRBJ2-5; 7 nucleotides align to TRBD2. The CDR3 totals 15 residues. Trimming at V came to 4 bases and at J to 0 bases, leaving 5 bases not matched to a gene. Germline V gene data show CDR1 as SGHNT and CDR2 as YENEEA. The CDR3 bases are TGTGCCAGCAGCTCATCAGCGGGATACCAAGAGACCCAGTACTTC. It yields the protein CASSSSAGYQETQYF.

The gene calls are TRBV18 and TRBJ2-2; 7 bases fit TRBD1. The CDR3 is 15 residues long. The germline gives CDR1 KGHSH, CDR2 LQKENI. V was clipped by 4 bases and J by 2 bases; unmatched bases: 4. For the CDR3, the DNA is TGTGCCAGCTCACGGACAGGCGTAAACACCGGGGAGCTGTTTTTT. Translation: CASSRTGVNTGELFF.

J is TRBJ1-2 and V is TRBV15; 8 positions match TRBD1. The CDR3 covers 17 residues. The J segment lost 1 base and the V segment lost 0 bases, leaving 7 bases of the junction unmatched. CDR1 is LNHNV, CDR2 YYDKDF, per germline (reference sequence). CDR3 DNA sequence: TGTGCCACCAGCAGAGATCTACGGACAGGGAATAACTATGGCTACACCTTC. Its translation: CATSRDLRTGNNYGYTF.

The chain is built from TRBV28 and TRBJ1-4; 10 nucleotides agree with TRBD1. Germline-derived CDR1 and CDR2 are MDHEN and SYDVKM. The CDR3 runs to 16 residues. V gave up 6 bases and J gave up 8 bases; unmatched junction bases: 12. CDR3 region: CASSYKTGGVGEKLFF. The CDR3 DNA sequence: TGTGCCAGCAGCTATAAGACAGGGGGCGTAGGGGAAAAACTGTTTTTT.

V and J are TRBV24-1 and TRBJ1-2; perhaps TRBD1 as D (6 bases). Trimming took 3 bases from V and 8 from J, leaving 18 bases between them. CDR1 is KGHDR and CDR2 is SFDVKD in the germline V gene. CDR3 length equals 15 residues. CDR3 residues: CATSDPALGGEGYTF. The CDR3 DNA reads TGTGCCACCAGTGATCCCGCCCTTGGGGGCGAAGGCTACACCTTC.

The V call is TRBV30, the J call TRBJ1-6, with TRBD1 identical over 7 bases. The germline V gene has CDR1 GTSNPN and CDR2 SVGIG (reference sequence). Trimming took 2 bases from V and 4 from J; bases not matched to a gene: 5. The CDR3 contains 15 residues. DNA for the CDR3: TGTGCCTGGAGTCGGACACAGGGGTATAATTCACCCCTCCACTTT. This translates into CAWSRTQGYNSPLHF.

Only a few counts were recorded for this clone. The rearrangement links TRBV27 to TRBJ2-4, with 8 bases fitting TRBD2. With V trimmed by 6 bases and J by 5 bases, 18 bases remained unmatched. Germline V CDR1 and CDR2: MNHEY, SMNVEV (reference sequence). The CDR3 length is 18 residues. The CDR3 sequence: CASSRGVAGIGVENIQYF. The CDR3 DNA sequence: TGTGCCAGCAGCCGAGGGGTAGCGGGAATCGGGGTAGAAAACATTCAGTACTTC.

The rearrangement joins TRBV2 to TRBJ1-1; TRBD1 might be the D (6 bases). Germline-derived CDR1 and CDR2 are SNHLY and FYNNEI. The CDR3 totals 15 residues. Trimming pared 6 bases from V and 2 bases from J, leaving 16 bases between. The CDR3 loop reads CASRPTGLLNTEAFF. CDR3 in DNA: TGTGCCAGCAGACCCACAGGGTTGCTAAACACTGAAGCTTTCTTT.

This clone was recorded once. The chain combines TRBV6-6 with TRBJ2-1, with no clear D. This CDR3 comprises 14 residues. Trimming shortened V by 0 bases and J by 9 bases, and 12 bases separated the two germline ends. The germline V gene encodes CDR1 MNHNY and CDR2 SVGAGI (reference sequence). The CDR3 DNA reads TGTGCCAGCAGTTACTCGATCGGTCCGAGTGAGCAGTTCTTC. As protein: CASSYSIGPSEQFF.

There are a few counts of this clone. The chain joins TRBV13 to TRBJ2-1; D unresolved. The ends were cut back, 3 bases at V and 3 bases at J, with 12 bases in the middle. The CDR3 contains 15 residues. Germline assignment: CDR1 PRHDT and CDR2 FYEKMQ (reference sequence). Written as DNA, the CDR3 is TGTGCCAGCAGCTTGATGGGCGTAGACTACAATGAGCAGTTCTTC. Translating gives CASSLMGVDYNEQFF.

The V gene is TRBV5-1, the J gene TRBJ1-2; D may be TRBD1 (6 bases). Germline V gene data show CDR1 as SGHRS and CDR2 as YFSETQ. V lost 5 bases to trimming and J lost 2 bases, with 13 bases between them. The CDR3 runs 14 residues. CDR3 sequence (DNA): TGCGCCAGCAGGGCGGGGGCCTCCAACTATGGCTACACCTTC. It yields the protein CASRAGASNYGYTF.

The rearrangement uses TRBV5-5 and TRBJ2-5; D perhaps matches TRBD2 (6 bases). The V end lost 4 bases, the J end lost 5 bases, and 18 bases lay between the germline ends. Germline V gene sequence: CDR1 SGHKS, CDR2 YYEKEE (reference sequence). The CDR3 sequence is 15 residues long. CDR3 in DNA: TGTGCCAGCAGCGGAGGGATAGGGATCGGGGAGACCCAGTACTTC. Translating it yields CASSGGIGIGETQYF.

This clone was seen just once. J is TRBJ1-5 and V is TRBV5-8; 11 nucleotides line up with TRBD1. Germline trimming cut 4 bases from V and 6 bases from J; bases unmatched to any gene: 12. This CDR3 is 17 amino acids long. Germline V gene sequence: CDR1 SGHTS, CDR2 YDEGEE. CDR3 bases: TGTGCCAGCAGCGTCCCGGGACAGGGGGAGATGGGTCAGCCCCAGCATTTT. It translates to CASSVPGQGEMGQPQHF.

In its sample, this clone was seen once. The V gene is TRBV5-1, the J gene TRBJ2-5; D is unclear. Germline V gene sequence: CDR1 SGHRS, CDR2 YFSETQ. The CDR3 length is 12 residues. The germline V and J ends were trimmed by 0 bases and 5 bases, with 5 bases remaining between them. In DNA form, the CDR3 reads TGCGCCAGCAGCTTGGCCCTCGAGACCCAGTACTTC. Translating gives CASSLALETQYF.

V and J are TRBV5-1 and TRBJ2-5, with D possibly being TRBD1 (5 bases). CDR1 is SGHRS, CDR2 YFSETQ, per germline. This CDR3 is 14 amino acids long. V gave up 4 bases and J gave up 3 bases, with 13 bases separating them. CDR3 in DNA: TGCGCCAGCAGCCTAGGCCAGGGCGAAGAGACCCAGTACTTC. Translation: CASSLGQGEETQYF.

This clone was observed a handful of times. This chain connects TRBV19 to TRBJ1-4; no firm D call. V was pared by 1 base and J by 1 base, with 4 bases between. Germline V CDR1 and CDR2: LNHDA, SQIVND (reference sequence). The CDR3 totals 14 residues. The CDR3 reads CASSIGRTNEKLFF. CDR3 DNA: TGTGCCAGTAGTATAGGGAGAACTAATGAAAAACTGTTTTTT.

This clone was seen a single time. The J gene is TRBJ1-2, the V gene TRBV7-9; 7 bases are a match to TRBD1. With V trimmed by 7 bases and J by 0 bases, 5 bases remained unmatched. Per the germline V gene, CDR1 is SEHNR and CDR2 is FQNEAQ (reference sequence). The CDR3 has 14 amino acids. Written as DNA, the CDR3 is TGTGCCAGCACACTCGGGACAGCTAACTATGGCTACACCTTC. The encoded protein is CASTLGTANYGYTF. Supplemented by reference TRBV7-9 and TRBJ1-2, the full variable domain reads DTGVSQNPRHKITKRGQNVTFRCDPISEHNRLYWYRQTLGQGPEFLTYFQNEAQLEKSRLLSDRFSAERPKGSFSTLEIQRTEQGDSAMYLCASTLGTANYGYTFGSGTRLTVV.

This clone was detected once. V usage is TRBV7-8 and J usage is TRBJ2-3; TRBD2 agrees at 9 bases. CDR1 SGHVS and CDR2 FQNEAQ come from the germline V gene. This CDR3 has 18 residues. Losses at the gene ends were 1 base for V and 3 bases for J; bases not matched to a gene: 11. DNA of the CDR3: TGTGCCAGCAGCTTAGGGGCCTGGGCTAGCGGGGTTACAGATACGCAGTATTTT. Translated: CASSLGAWASGVTDTQYF.

The chain couples TRBV19 to TRBJ1-1; the D gene is possibly TRBD1 (5 bases). This CDR3 region has 15 residues. The V end was cut by 4 bases, the J end by 8 bases, with 20 bases between. Per germline, CDR1 LNHDA and CDR2 SQIVND (reference sequence). The chain's CDR3 is CASSKQDGPKEEAFF. CDR3 coding DNA: TGTGCCAGTAGTAAACAGGATGGCCCTAAAGAGGAAGCTTTCTTT.

The chain is built from TRBV5-4 and TRBJ2-2, with 11 bases aligning to TRBD2. CDR3 length equals 15 residues. The V gene's germline CDR1 is SGHNT and CDR2 YYREEE (reference sequence). J was trimmed by 5 bases and V by 1 base; bases with no gene match: 1. The CDR3 sequence: CASSLRTSGTGELFF. In DNA, the CDR3 is TGTGCCAGCAGCTTGCGGACTAGCGGGACCGGGGAGCTGTTTTTT.

The gene calls are TRBV27 and TRBJ1-6; D is unresolved. Germline V CDR1 and CDR2: MNHEY, SMNVEV (reference sequence). There are 15 residues in the CDR3. V was pared by 5 bases and J by 4 bases, with 12 bases between. CDR3 sequence (DNA): TGTGCCAGCAGTCCCCGACTCATGTATAATTCACCCCTCCACTTT. This gives the protein CASSPRLMYNSPLHF.

The chain uses TRBV19 and TRBJ2-2; a weak D match, TRBD1 (6 bases). The CDR3 is 15 residues long. The germline CDR1 and CDR2 sequences are LNHDA and SQIVND (reference sequence). V was shortened by 5 bases and J by 0 bases, with 10 bases between the two germline ends. The CDR3 reads CASSSWTANTGELFF. The CDR3 DNA is TGTGCCAGTAGTTCTTGGACAGCGAACACCGGGGAGCTGTTTTTT.

The chain combines TRBV7-9 with TRBJ1-5, with 7 bases lining up with TRBD1. Germline CDR1 is SEHNR and CDR2 is FQNEAQ (reference sequence). The CDR3 contains 14 residues. Unmatched junction bases numbered 4, after V lost 5 bases and J lost 3 bases. DNA of the CDR3: TGTGCCAGCAGCCGAGGACAGGTCAATCAGCCCCAGCATTTT. This codes for CASSRGQVNQPQHF.